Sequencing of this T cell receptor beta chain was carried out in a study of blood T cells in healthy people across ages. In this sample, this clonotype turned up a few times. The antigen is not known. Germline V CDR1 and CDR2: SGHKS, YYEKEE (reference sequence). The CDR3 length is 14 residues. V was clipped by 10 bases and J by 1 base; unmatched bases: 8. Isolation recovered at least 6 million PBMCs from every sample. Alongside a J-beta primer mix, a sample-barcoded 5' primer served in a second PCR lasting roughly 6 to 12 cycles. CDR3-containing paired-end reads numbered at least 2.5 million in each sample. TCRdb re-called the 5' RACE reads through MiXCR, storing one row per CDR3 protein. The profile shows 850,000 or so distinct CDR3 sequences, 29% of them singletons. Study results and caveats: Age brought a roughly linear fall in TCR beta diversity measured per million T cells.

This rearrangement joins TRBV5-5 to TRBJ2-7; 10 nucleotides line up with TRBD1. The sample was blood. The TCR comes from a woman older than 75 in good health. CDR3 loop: CALTRDRGSYEQYF. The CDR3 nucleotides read TGTGCCTTGACCCGGGACAGGGGTTCCTACGAGCAGTACTTC.